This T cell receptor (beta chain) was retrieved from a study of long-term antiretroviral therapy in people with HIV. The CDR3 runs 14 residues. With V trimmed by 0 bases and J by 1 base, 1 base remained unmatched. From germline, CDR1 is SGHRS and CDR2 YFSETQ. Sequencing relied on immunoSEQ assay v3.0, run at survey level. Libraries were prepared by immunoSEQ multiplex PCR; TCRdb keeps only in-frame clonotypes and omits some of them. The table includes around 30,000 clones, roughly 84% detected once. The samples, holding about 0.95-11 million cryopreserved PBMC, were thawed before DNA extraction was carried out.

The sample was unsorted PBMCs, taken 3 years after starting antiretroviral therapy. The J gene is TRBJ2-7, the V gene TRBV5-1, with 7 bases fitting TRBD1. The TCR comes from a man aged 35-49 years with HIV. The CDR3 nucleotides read TGCGCCAGCAGCTTGGTGACAGGGTCCTACGAGCAGTACTTC. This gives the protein CASSLVTGSYEQYF. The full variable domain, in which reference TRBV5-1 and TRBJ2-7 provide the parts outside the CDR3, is KAGVTQTPRYLIKTRGQQVTLSCSPISGHRSVSWYQQTPGQGLQFLFEYFSETQRNKGNFPGRFSGRQFSNSRSEMNVSTLELGDSALYLCASSLVTGSYEQYFGPGTRLTVT.